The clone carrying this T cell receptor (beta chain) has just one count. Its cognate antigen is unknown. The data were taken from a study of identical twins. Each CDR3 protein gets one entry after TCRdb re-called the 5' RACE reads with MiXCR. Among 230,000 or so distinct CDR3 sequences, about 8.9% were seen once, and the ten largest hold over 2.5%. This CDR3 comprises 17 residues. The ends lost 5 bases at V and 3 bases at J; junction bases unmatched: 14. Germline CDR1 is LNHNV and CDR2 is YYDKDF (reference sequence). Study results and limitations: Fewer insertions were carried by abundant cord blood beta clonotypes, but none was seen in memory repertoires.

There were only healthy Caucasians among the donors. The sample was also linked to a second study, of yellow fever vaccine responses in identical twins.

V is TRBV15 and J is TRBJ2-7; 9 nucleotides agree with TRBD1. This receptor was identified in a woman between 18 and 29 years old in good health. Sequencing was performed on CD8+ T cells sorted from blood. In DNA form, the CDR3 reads TGTGCCACCAGCGAAGTTCCCCGGGACAGGGATCTCTACGAGCAGTACTTC. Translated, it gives CATSEVPRDRDLYEQYF.